The present T cell receptor (beta chain) was sequenced within a study of shared clonotypes between healthy human individuals. Investigators spread the genomic DNA of each subset evenly over several immunoSEQ plates. The data were produced by immunoSEQ multiplex PCR, yet TCRdb's version contains in-frame clones alone and is incomplete. Among roughly 2.2 million clones listed, 85% to 95% were seen once. Source material: naive CD4+ T cells from PBMCs. Subset reported: CD45RA+ positively selected. The sequence came from a young man in good health. Some clones in this sample may be carry-over from other donors' samples.

CDR3 in amino acids: CAIARQGDTEAFF. DNA for the CDR3: TGTGCCATCGCACGACAGGGTGACACTGAAGCTTTCTTT. The chain employs TRBV10-3 and TRBJ1-1, with 7 positions matching TRBD1. Per germline, CDR1 ENHRY and CDR2 SYGVKD. The V and J ends lost 8 bases and 3 bases, in that order; junction bases with no gene match: 6. The CDR3 covers 13 residues.